This T cell receptor beta chain was identified in a study of blood T cell repertoires in COVID-19. In the study overall: Whether acute or convalescent, the COVID-19 samples came from the United States, Italy and Spain.

Some clones are missing from TCRdb's copy, which holds only in-frame ones; the method was immunoSEQ multiplex PCR. The repertoire holds about 180,000 clones, with just over 85% as singletons. This TCR was recovered from a middle-aged man with active or convalescent COVID-19. The sequencing sample was made of peripheral blood.

The CDR3 DNA sequence: TGTGCGGGAGGGAAGGACCACAATCAGCCCCAGCATTTT. Amino acids: CAGGKDHNQPQHF. V usage is TRBV30 and J usage is TRBJ1-5; no definite D call. CDR1 is GTSNPN and CDR2 is SVGIG in the germline V gene (reference sequence). The CDR3 has 13 residues.